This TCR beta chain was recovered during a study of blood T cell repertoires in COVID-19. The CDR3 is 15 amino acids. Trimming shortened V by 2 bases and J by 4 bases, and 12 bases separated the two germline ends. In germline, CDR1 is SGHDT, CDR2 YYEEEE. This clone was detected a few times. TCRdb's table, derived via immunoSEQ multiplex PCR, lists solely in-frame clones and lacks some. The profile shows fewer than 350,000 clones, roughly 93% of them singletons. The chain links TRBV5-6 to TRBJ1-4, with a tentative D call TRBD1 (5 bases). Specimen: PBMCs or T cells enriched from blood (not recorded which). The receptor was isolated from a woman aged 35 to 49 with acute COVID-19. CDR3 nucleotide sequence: TGTGCCAGCAGCTTTTCTCCCGGGGGTAATGAAAAACTGTTTTTT. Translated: CASSFSPGGNEKLFF.